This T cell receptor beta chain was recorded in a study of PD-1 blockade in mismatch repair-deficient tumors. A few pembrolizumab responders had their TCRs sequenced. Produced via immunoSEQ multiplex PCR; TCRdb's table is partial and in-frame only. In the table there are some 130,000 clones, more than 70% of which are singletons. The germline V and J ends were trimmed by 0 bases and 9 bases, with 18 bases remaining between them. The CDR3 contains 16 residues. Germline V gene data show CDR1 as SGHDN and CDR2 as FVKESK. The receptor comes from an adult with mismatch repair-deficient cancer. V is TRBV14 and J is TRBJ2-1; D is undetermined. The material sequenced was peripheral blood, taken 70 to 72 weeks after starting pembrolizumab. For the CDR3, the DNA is TGTGCCAGCAGCCAAGAATACCCAGACCTCGTTGGTGAGCAGTTCTTC. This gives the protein CASSQEYPDLVGEQFF.